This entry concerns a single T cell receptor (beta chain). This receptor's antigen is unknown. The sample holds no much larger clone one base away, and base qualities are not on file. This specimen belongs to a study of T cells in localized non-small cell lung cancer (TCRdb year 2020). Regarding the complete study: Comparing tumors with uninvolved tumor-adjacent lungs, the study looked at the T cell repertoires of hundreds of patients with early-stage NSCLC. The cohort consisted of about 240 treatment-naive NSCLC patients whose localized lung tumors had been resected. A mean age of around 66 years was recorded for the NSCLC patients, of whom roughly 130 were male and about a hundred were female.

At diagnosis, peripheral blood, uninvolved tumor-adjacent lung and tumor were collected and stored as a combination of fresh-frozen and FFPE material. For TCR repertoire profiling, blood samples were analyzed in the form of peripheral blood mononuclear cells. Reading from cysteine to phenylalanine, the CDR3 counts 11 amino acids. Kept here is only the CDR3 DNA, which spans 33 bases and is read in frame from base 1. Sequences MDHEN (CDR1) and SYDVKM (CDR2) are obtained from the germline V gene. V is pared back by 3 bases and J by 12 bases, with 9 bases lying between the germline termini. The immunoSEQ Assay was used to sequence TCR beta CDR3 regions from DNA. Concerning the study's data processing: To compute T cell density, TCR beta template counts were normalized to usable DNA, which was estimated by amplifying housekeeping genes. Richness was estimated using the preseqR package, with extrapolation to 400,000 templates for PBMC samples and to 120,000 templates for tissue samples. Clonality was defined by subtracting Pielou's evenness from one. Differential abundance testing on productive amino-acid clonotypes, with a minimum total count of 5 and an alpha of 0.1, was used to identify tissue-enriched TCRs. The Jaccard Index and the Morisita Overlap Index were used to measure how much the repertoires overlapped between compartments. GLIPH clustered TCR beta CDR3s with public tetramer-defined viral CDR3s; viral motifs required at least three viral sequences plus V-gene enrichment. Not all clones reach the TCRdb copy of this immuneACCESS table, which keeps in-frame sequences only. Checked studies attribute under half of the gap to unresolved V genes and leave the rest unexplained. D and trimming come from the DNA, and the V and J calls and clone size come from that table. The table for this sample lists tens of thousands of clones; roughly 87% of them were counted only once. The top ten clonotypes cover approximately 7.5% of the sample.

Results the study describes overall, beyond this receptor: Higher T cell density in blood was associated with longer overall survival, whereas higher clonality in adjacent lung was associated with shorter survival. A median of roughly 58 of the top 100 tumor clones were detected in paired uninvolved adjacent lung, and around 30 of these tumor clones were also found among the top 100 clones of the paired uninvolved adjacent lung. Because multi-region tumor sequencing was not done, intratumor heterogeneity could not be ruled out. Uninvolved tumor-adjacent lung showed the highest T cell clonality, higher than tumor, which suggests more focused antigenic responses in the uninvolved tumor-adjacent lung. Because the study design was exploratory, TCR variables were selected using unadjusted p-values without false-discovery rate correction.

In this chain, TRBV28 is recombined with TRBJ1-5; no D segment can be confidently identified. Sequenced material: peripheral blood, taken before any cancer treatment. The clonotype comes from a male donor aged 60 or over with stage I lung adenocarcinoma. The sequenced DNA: TGTGCCAGCAGTTTCATGTCACTCCAGCATTTT. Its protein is CASSFMSLQHF.